Listed here are 4 T cell receptor beta chains from one sample, sequenced in a study of T cells after posttransplantation cyclophosphamide. The protocol was immunoSEQ multiplex PCR, while the TCRdb copy is restricted to in-frame clones and leaves out a portion. Of over 20,000 clones in the sample, around 85% are singletons; the top ten hold approximately 2%. Controls had myeloablative marrow grafts with methotrexate and calcineurin inhibitor, sampled at 1 year. The sequencing here drew on PBMCs, taken 362 days after allogeneic stem cell transplant with calcineurin inhibitor and methotrexate. The receptors were sampled from a female patient in her 30s who received an allogeneic stem cell transplant from an unrelated donor, was CMV-positive, and had acute and chronic GVHD. The T cells may come from the graft donor.

The rearrangement joins TRBV19 to TRBJ1-1, with 7 bases lining up with TRBD1. The germline gives CDR1 LNHDA, CDR2 SQIVND (reference sequence). The CDR3 has 16 residues. J gave up 0 bases and V 9 bases, and 13 bases lay outside the gene matches. CDR3 loop: CASLSLRGSLNTEAFF. The CDR3 DNA is TGTGCCAGCCTATCACTCAGGGGGAGTCTGAACACTGAAGCTTTCTTT. The full variable domain, rest sourced from reference TRBV19 and TRBJ1-1, is DGGITQSPKYLFRKEGQNVTLSCEQNLNHDAMYWYRQDPGQGLRLIYYSQIVNDFQKGDIAEGYSVSREKKESFPLTVTSAQKNPTAFYLCASLSLRGSLNTEAFFGQGTRLTVV.

The J gene is TRBJ1-2, the V gene TRBV29-1; 7 nucleotides align to TRBD1. The CDR3 consists of 13 residues. The V segment lost 7 bases and the J segment 4 bases; nucleotides outside the gene matches: 9. Per germline, CDR1 SQVTM and CDR2 ANQGSEA. CDR3 residues: CSAGDSGAYGYTF. CDR3 sequence (DNA): TGCAGCGCAGGGGACAGTGGGGCCTATGGCTACACCTTC. Combining the CDR3 with reference TRBV29-1 and TRBJ1-2 gives the whole variable domain SAVISQKPSRDICQRGTSLTIQCQVDSQVTMMFWYRQQPGQSLTLIATANQGSEATYESGFVIDKFPISRPNLTFSTLTVSNMSPEDSSIYLCSAGDSGAYGYTFGSGTRLTVV.

The V and J genes are TRBV6-4 and TRBJ1-5; D is ambiguous. Trimming stripped 6 bases from V and 2 bases from J, with 8 bases between. Per germline, CDR1 MRHNA and CDR2 SNTAGT. The CDR3 is 13 residues long. CDR3 amino acids: CASRGEGNQPQHF. The CDR3 DNA is TGTGCCAGCAGGGGTGAGGGCAATCAGCCCCAGCATTTT.

The rearrangement links TRBV28 to TRBJ2-1, with 9 positions matching TRBD2. Germline values: CDR1 MDHEN, CDR2 SYDVKM. The CDR3 extends over 17 amino acids. J gave up 9 bases and V 6 bases, and 18 bases lay outside the gene matches. The CDR3 sequence: CASSSLWGSGSLGEQFF. In nucleotides, the CDR3 is TGTGCCAGCAGCTCCCTTTGGGGTAGCGGGAGTTTAGGTGAGCAGTTCTTC.